This paragraph covers one T cell receptor (beta chain) sequence. Its antigen specificity is not known. Base qualities were left out, and no much larger clone turns up one base away. TCRbeta CDR3 regions were amplified from genomic DNA by means of the immunoSEQ Assay, a bias-controlled multiplex PCR. The source study handled its data this way. Nucleated cell counts per sample were estimated from amplification of reference gene primers within the assay. To quantify the absolute abundance of each unique TCRbeta CDR3 rearrangement, sequence reads were collapsed and filtered. For each sample, productive Simpson clonality was calculated as the square root of Simpson's diversity index across productive rearrangements. Entries here come from immuneACCESS through TCRdb and include only in-frame sequences with V and J called. Some clones fail to appear in such tables; in the studies checked, an unresolved V gene covers under half of the shortfall, and the cause of the remainder is unknown. Clonal size and the V and J genes are those of that table, whereas D and trimming came from the DNA. The sample includes roughly 62,000 clones, with 80% to 85% observed a single time. In total, the top ten clones hold 9.6% of the sample.

The data were obtained in a study of blood T cell repertoires in COVID-19 (TCRdb year 2020). Study-wide context: Collaborator samples came from the United States, Italy and Spain and covered acute and convalescent phases of COVID-19. The prospective study material was composed of cDNA or gDNA derived from T cells, B-cell-depleted T cells, or PBMCs. Subjects who had been exposed to COVID-19, were actively infected with it, or had recovered from it provided the deeply sampled blood TCRbeta repertoires that made up the dataset. The repertoires were released in a freely available public database meant as a resource for research on the immune response to SARS-CoV-2. Samples were obtained from the ongoing ImmuneRACE study (first 160 participants) and from 1,254 subjects provided by 6 global collaborators. Sample metadata almost always included a de-identified subject ID, COVID-19 status, age in years and sex. HLA class I and class II types, where available, came from metadata supplied by the sample provider rather than from assay-based typing.

General conclusions and limits of the study: The amount of clinical and demographic metadata varied by source and participant and was provided uncurated.

One collaborating source in Seattle enrolled patients while the patients were actively infected and followed the patients over time throughout the course of disease. The collaborating institutions used their own protocols to collect whole blood in K2EDTA tubes. For TCRbeta analysis, collaborators shipped samples in one of three forms: frozen whole blood, isolated PBMCs, or DNA extracted from either of those sample types. Including cysteine and phenylalanine, the CDR3 has 18 amino acids. The retained sequence is limited to the CDR3, 54 bases, with the frame set at the first base. The germline V gene supplies CDR1 SGHAT and CDR2 FQNNGV. V lost 0 bases and J lost 5 bases; the stretch between them is 17 bases long.

The TCR originated in a man aged 80 or over with COVID-19, enrolled during active disease. The V and J genes are TRBV11-2 and TRBJ1-6; the D gene lacks a confident call. Sequenced input: peripheral blood. The base sequence is TGTGCCAGCAGCTTAGATCTAGGTCGACCTACGAATAATTCACCCCTCCACTTT. Its product reads: CASSLDLGRPTNNSPLHF. Beyond the CDR3, the reference TRBV11-2 and TRBJ1-6 genes provide the residues; the full variable domain reads: EAGVAQSPRYKIIEKRQSVAFWCNPISGHATLYWYQQILGQGPKLLIQFQNNGVVDDSQLPKDRFSAERLKGVDSTLKIQPAKLEDSAVYLCASSLDLGRPTNNSPLHFGNGTRLTVT.